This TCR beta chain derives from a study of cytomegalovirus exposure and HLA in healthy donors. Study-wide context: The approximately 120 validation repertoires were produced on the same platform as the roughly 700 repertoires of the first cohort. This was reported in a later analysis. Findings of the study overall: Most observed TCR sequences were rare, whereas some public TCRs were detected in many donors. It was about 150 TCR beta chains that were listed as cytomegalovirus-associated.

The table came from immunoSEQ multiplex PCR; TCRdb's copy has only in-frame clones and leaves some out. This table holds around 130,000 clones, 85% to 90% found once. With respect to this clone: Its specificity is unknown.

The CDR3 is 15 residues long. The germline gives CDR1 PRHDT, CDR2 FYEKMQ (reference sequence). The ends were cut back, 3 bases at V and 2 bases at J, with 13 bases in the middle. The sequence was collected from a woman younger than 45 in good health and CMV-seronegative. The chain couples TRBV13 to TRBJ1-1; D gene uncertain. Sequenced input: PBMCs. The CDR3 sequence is CASSFMAGINTEAFF. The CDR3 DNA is TGTGCCAGCAGCTTTATGGCAGGAATTAACACTGAAGCTTTCTTT.